This passage covers 27 T cell receptor beta chains from one sample sequenced in a study of blood T cell repertoires in COVID-19. Clones were sequenced by immunoSEQ multiplex PCR, and TCRdb holds only the in-frame ones, with some missing. The data contain 150,000 to 180,000 clones, about 89% of them singletons. Sequencing used peripheral blood. These receptors all come from a man in his forties or fifties with acute or convalescent COVID-19.

V usage is TRBV5-4 and J usage is TRBJ2-7; 9 bases are a match to TRBD2. The germline gives CDR1 SGHNT, CDR2 YYREEE (reference sequence). The V and J ends lost 4 bases and 0 bases, in that order; junction bases with no gene match: 11. CDR3 length: 17 residues. In DNA, the CDR3 is TGTGCCAGCAGCCGCGGACGGCGCGGGGGGGCCTCCTACGAGCAGTACGTC. Its translation is CASSRGRRGGASYEQYV.

The rearrangement joins TRBV28 to TRBJ2-1; possible D gene TRBD2, 5 bases. V lost 3 bases to trimming and J lost 5 bases, with 17 bases between them. Germline values: CDR1 MDHEN, CDR2 SYDVKM. The CDR3 has 16 residues. CDR3 sequence (DNA): TGTGCCAGCAGTTTGCCTCTAGCTTCTCTTGACAATGAGCAGTTCTTC. This codes for CASSLPLASLDNEQFF.

CDR3 sequence: CASSLGTSKNEQFF. In DNA, the CDR3 is TGTGCCAGCAGCTTGGGGACTAGCAAGAATGAGCAGTTCTTC. V is TRBV5-4 and J is TRBJ2-1; 8 nucleotides match TRBD2. The germline CDR1 and CDR2 sequences are SGHNT and YYREEE (reference sequence). The CDR3 consists of 14 residues. V gave up 0 bases and J gave up 7 bases; unmatched junction bases: 3.

The chain carries TRBV7-9 and TRBJ1-3; 8 bases match TRBD1. Germline V gene sequence: CDR1 SEHNR, CDR2 FQNEAQ (reference sequence). The CDR3 is 15 amino acids. Trimming removed 7 bases from V and 3 bases from J; junction bases left unmatched: 8. CDR3 sequence (DNA): TGTGCCAGCAAAGGGACAGGCTCGGGTGGAAACACCATATATTTT. It codes for CASKGTGSGGNTIYF.

The rearrangement joins TRBV28 to TRBJ2-3; 15 bases map to TRBD2. V dropped 2 bases and J dropped 4; count of bases not matched to a gene: 13. Germline loops: CDR1 MDHEN, CDR2 SYDVKM. The CDR3 totals 20 residues. CDR3 protein: CASSLASGTSGRFKADTQYF. CDR3 DNA sequence: TGTGCCAGCAGTTTAGCCTCCGGGACTAGCGGGAGGTTTAAGGCAGATACGCAGTATTTT.

The chain's CDR3 is CASSVSGDDNEQFF. The CDR3 DNA is TGTGCCAGCAGCGTCTCGGGGGATGACAATGAGCAGTTCTTC. The genes are TRBV9 and TRBJ2-1, with a weak D call TRBD2 (6 bases). Germline CDR1 is SGDLS and CDR2 is YYNGEE. V was clipped by 2 bases and J by 5 bases, with 11 bases between them. This CDR3 is 14 amino acids long.

J is TRBJ2-1 and V is TRBV3-1 (or the pseudogene TRBV3-2); a possible D gene is TRBD1 (6 bases). V lost 9 bases and J lost 9, with 18 bases in between. The length of the CDR3 is 13 residues. Germline V CDR1 and CDR2: LGHDT, YNNKEL (reference sequence). The CDR3 is CASRGPSRGEQFF. CDR3 bases: TGTGCCAGTCGAGGGCCAAGCAGGGGTGAGCAGTTCTTC.

The rearrangement uses TRBV5-1 and TRBJ2-5; D is perhaps TRBD1 (6 bases). V shed 1 base and J shed 2 bases, with 9 bases lying between them. The CDR3 spans 14 residues. Germline V CDR1 and CDR2: SGHRS, YFSETQ. The CDR3 region is CASSLIQGQETQYF. The CDR3 nucleotides are TGCGCCAGCAGCTTGATCCAGGGGCAAGAGACCCAGTACTTC.

This clone is a singleton in its sample. CDR3 in DNA: TGTGCCAGCAGCTTAGCGAACAGAGACTACGAGCAGTACTTC. Translating gives CASSLANRDYEQYF. V and J are TRBV11-2 and TRBJ2-7; D is unresolved. CDR3 length: 14 amino acids. Germline V gene lookup returns CDR1 SGHAT and CDR2 FQNNGV. V lost 1 base, J lost 3 bases, and 10 bases lay in between.

The rearrangement links TRBV29-1 to TRBJ1-5, with 9 positions matching TRBD1. Germline V gene data show CDR1 as SQVTM and CDR2 as ANQGSEA. V was clipped by 4 bases and J by 6 bases; unmatched bases: 4. CDR3 length equals 13 residues. The CDR3 region is CSVGQGEGQPQHF. As DNA, the CDR3 is TGCAGCGTTGGACAGGGGGAGGGTCAGCCCCAGCATTTT.

This chain joins TRBV11-2 and TRBJ2-1; 9 nucleotides agree with TRBD2. The CDR3 has 19 residues. V trimming: 0 bases; J trimming: 3 bases; junction bases outside the gene matches: 12. The germline CDR1 and CDR2 sequences are SGHAT and FQNNGV. CDR3 DNA: TGTGCCAGCAGCTTAGATCGCGGTAGCGGGGGACCAATCTACAATGAGCAGTTCTTC. It yields the protein CASSLDRGSGGPIYNEQFF.

The rearrangement uses TRBV6-2 or TRBV6-3 and TRBJ2-7; TRBD2 aligns across 8 bases. This CDR3 contains 14 residues. J lost 3 bases, V lost 5 bases, and 6 bases had no gene match. CDR1 is MNHEY, CDR2 SVGEGT, per germline. In nucleotides, the CDR3 is TGTGCCAGCAGTGATCGGACTAGCAACTACGAGCAGTACTTC. Translating it yields CASSDRTSNYEQYF.

J is TRBJ1-5 and V is TRBV6-5; D is uncertain. The germline gives CDR1 MNHEY, CDR2 SVGAGI. This CDR3 has 14 residues. The V gene lost 6 bases and the J gene lost 6 bases, with 15 bases spanning the gap. DNA of the CDR3: TGTGCCAGCAGCGCTACACGGGGTGGTCAGCCCCAGCATTTT. It yields the protein CASSATRGGQPQHF.

The count of this clone is one. The chain couples TRBV2 to TRBJ1-3, with 7 bases lining up with TRBD1. CDR3 length equals 14 residues. V lost 3 bases to trimming and J lost 2 bases; unmatched junction nucleotides: 1. Germline-derived CDR1 and CDR2 are SNHLY and FYNNEI. The CDR3 coding sequence is TGTGCCAGCAGTGAGGGGACAGCTGGAAACACCATATATTTT. Protein product: CASSEGTAGNTIYF.

The chain employs TRBV6-4 and TRBJ2-1; the D gene is possibly TRBD2 (6 bases). V shed 6 bases and J shed 0 bases, with 15 bases lying between them. The CDR3 is 16 residues long. Germline CDR1 is MRHNA and CDR2 is SNTAGT. CDR3 bases: TGTGCCAGCAGCCGGTATCTAGCGAGCTCCTACAATGAGCAGTTCTTC. It yields the protein CASSRYLASSYNEQFF.

The chain combines TRBV7-2 with TRBJ2-1, with D possibly TRBD2 on 6 matching bases. Germline V gene lookup returns CDR1 SGHTA and CDR2 FQGNSA. V shed 0 bases and J shed 4 bases, with 7 bases lying between them. The CDR3 runs 14 residues. For the CDR3, the DNA is TGTGCCAGCAGCTTAGCGCGGGGATACAATGAGCAGTTCTTC. Its protein is CASSLARGYNEQFF.

The V gene is TRBV29-1, the J gene TRBJ1-1, with 9 positions matching TRBD1. Per germline, CDR1 SQVTM and CDR2 ANQGSEA. After removal of 6 bases from V and 7 bases from J, the junction contained 9 bases not matched to a gene. This CDR3 contains 13 residues. The chain's CDR3 is CSVLNRGRGEAFF. The DNA of the CDR3 is TGCAGCGTATTAAACAGGGGGCGAGGTGAAGCTTTCTTT.

The chain employs TRBV29-1 and TRBJ1-2; TRBD1 aligns across 10 bases. J gave up 6 bases and V 5 bases, and 6 bases lay outside the gene matches. The CDR3 has 13 residues. The germline CDR1 and CDR2 sequences are SQVTM and ANQGSEA. The CDR3 region is CSVSDRGKDGYTF. CDR3 in DNA: TGCAGCGTTTCGGACAGGGGGAAGGATGGCTACACCTTC.

The chain carries TRBV19 and TRBJ2-2; 8 nucleotides align to TRBD2. CDR1 and CDR2 from the germline V gene are LNHDA and SQIVND (reference sequence). The CDR3 spans 17 residues. After removal of 5 bases from V and 0 bases from J, the junction contained 8 bases not matched to a gene. CDR3 in amino acids: CASSQHLAGTNTGELFF. DNA for the CDR3: TGTGCCAGTAGTCAACACTTAGCGGGAACGAACACCGGGGAGCTGTTTTTT.

This chain connects TRBV29-1 to TRBJ2-1, with TRBD2 identical over 15 bases. Germline V CDR1 and CDR2: SQVTM, ANQGSEA. Trimming removed 6 bases from V and 9 bases from J; junction bases left unmatched: 6. CDR3 length: 14 amino acids. The CDR3 sequence: CSVDGTSGRFEQFF. The CDR3 DNA is TGCAGCGTAGACGGGACTAGCGGGAGGTTTGAGCAGTTCTTC.

V is TRBV4-1 and J is TRBJ2-7; possibly TRBD1 for D (5 bases). V was clipped by 0 bases and J by 7 bases, with 16 bases between them. The CDR3 is made up of 15 amino acids. CDR1 is MGHRA and CDR2 is YSYEKL in the germline V gene. CDR3 loop: CASSQDGQGLGEQYF. The CDR3 nucleotides read TGCGCCAGCAGCCAAGATGGCCAGGGCCTGGGGGAGCAGTACTTC.

The chain combines TRBV7-2 with TRBJ2-3; maybe TRBD2 (7 bases). Germline V gives CDR1 SGHTA, CDR2 FQGNSA. Trimming removed 3 bases at V and 2 bases at J, with 15 bases between. The CDR3 covers 16 residues. CDR3 sequence reads: CASSLRGRGATDTQYF. CDR3 nucleotide sequence: TGTGCCAGCAGCTTGAGAGGTCGGGGGGCCACAGATACGCAGTATTTT.

J is TRBJ1-2 and V is TRBV28, with TRBD1 matching 8 bases. Germline CDR1 MDHEN, CDR2 SYDVKM. J lost 6 bases, V lost 5 bases, and 8 bases had no gene match. The CDR3 runs 14 residues. CDR3 amino acids: CASSSGQGRDGYTF. In DNA, the CDR3 is TGTGCCAGCAGTAGCGGACAGGGAAGGGATGGCTACACCTTC.

The V and J genes are TRBV9 and TRBJ2-3; D is possibly TRBD1 (6 bases). Trimming left V 1 base short and J 1 base short, with 10 bases between. This CDR3 is built from 15 residues. Germline CDR1 reads SGDLS; CDR2 reads YYNGEE. The CDR3 protein is CASSVRGSGTDTQYF. DNA of the CDR3: TGTGCCAGCAGCGTAAGGGGGTCAGGCACAGATACGCAGTATTTT.

This chain uses TRBV3-1 (or the pseudogene TRBV3-2) with TRBJ1-1; 7 nucleotides agree with TRBD1. Losses at the gene ends were 0 bases for V and 9 bases for J; bases not matched to a gene: 1. This CDR3 comprises 12 residues. CDR1 is LGHDT, CDR2 YNNKEL, per germline (reference sequence). The CDR3 spells CASSQEDRKAFF. CDR3 DNA: TGTGCCAGCAGCCAAGAGGACAGGAAAGCTTTCTTT.

The chain carries TRBV7-9 and TRBJ2-2, with 8 bases aligning to TRBD1. V lost 5 bases and J lost 7; bases outside the gene matches: 6. CDR3 length: 14 amino acids. Germline CDR1 and CDR2: SEHNR and FQNEAQ (reference sequence). The CDR3: CASSQTGAGGELFF. As DNA, the CDR3 is TGTGCCAGCAGCCAGACAGGGGCTGGCGGGGAGCTGTTTTTT. Filled out from reference TRBV7-9 and TRBJ2-2, the complete variable domain reads DTGVSQNPRHKITKRGQNVTFRCDPISEHNRLYWYRQTLGQGPEFLTYFQNEAQLEKSRLLSDRFSAERPKGSFSTLEIQRTEQGDSAMYLCASSQTGAGGELFFGEGSRLTVL.

This clone appeared a single time. This chain links TRBV5-4 with TRBJ2-3; TRBD2 agrees at 8 bases. The germline V gene encodes CDR1 SGHNT and CDR2 YYREEE (reference sequence). CDR3 length: 16 residues. Trimming at V came to 4 bases and at J to 5 bases, leaving 12 bases not matched to a gene. The DNA for the CDR3 is TGTGCCAGCAGCCCCGGACTAGCTCAAATGGAAGATACGCAGTATTTT. Translated, it gives CASSPGLAQMEDTQYF.